Shown below are 7 T cell receptor beta chains from a single sample sequenced in a study of OX40 agonist ivuxolimab in advanced cancers. Clones were read by immunoSEQ multiplex PCR, and TCRdb kept only the in-frame ones, dropping some. The top ten clones hold about 12% of a sample with about 5,800 clones, 70% to 85% of them seen once. The source material was CD4+ or CD8+ T cells sorted from blood, sampled in a trial of the OX40 agonist ivuxolimab. The receptors here all came from an adult with an advanced solid tumor such as melanoma, head and neck, liver or kidney cancer.

A few counts support this clone. The V gene is TRBV4-1, the J gene TRBJ1-3; no clear D gene. Trimming pared 3 bases from V and 0 bases from J, leaving 9 bases between. The V gene's germline CDR1 is MGHRA and CDR2 YSYEKL. The CDR3 spans 15 residues. The CDR3 loop reads CASSQDLSSGNTIYF. In DNA, the CDR3 is TGCGCCAGCAGCCAGGACTTAAGCTCTGGAAACACCATATATTTT.

The chain carries TRBV7-9 and TRBJ1-4, with D unresolved. V was trimmed by 1 base and J by 6 bases, leaving 6 bases between them. Looked up from germline, CDR1 is SEHNR and CDR2 is FQNEAQ (reference sequence). This CDR3 spans 13 amino acids. This chain's CDR3 is CASSLEDHEKLFF. The CDR3 region has the DNA TGTGCCAGCAGCTTAGAGGACCATGAAAAACTGTTTTTT.

J is TRBJ1-4 and V is TRBV5-1; possible D gene TRBD1, 6 bases. Trimming shortened V by 0 bases and J by 6 bases, and 18 bases separated the two germline ends. CDR1 SGHRS and CDR2 YFSETQ come from the germline V gene. The CDR3 runs to 17 residues. The CDR3 here is CASSLASGGAEDEKLFF. Written as DNA, the CDR3 is TGCGCCAGCAGCTTGGCCTCGGGGGGGGCCGAAGATGAAAAACTGTTTTTT. The variable domain in full, completed from reference TRBV5-1 and TRBJ1-4, reads KAGVTQTPRYLIKTRGQQVTLSCSPISGHRSVSWYQQTPGQGLQFLFEYFSETQRNKGNFPGRFSGRQFSNSRSEMNVSTLELGDSALYLCASSLASGGAEDEKLFFGSGTQLSVL.

V usage is TRBV11-2 and J usage is TRBJ2-2; 8 bases agree with TRBD1. The germline gives CDR1 SGHAT, CDR2 FQNNGV. The CDR3 is 16 amino acids. Trimming cost V 4 bases and J 7 bases; bases outside gene matches: 11. This chain's CDR3 is CASSSTLTGDGGELFF. CDR3 bases: TGTGCCAGCAGCTCCACACTGACAGGGGATGGCGGGGAGCTGTTTTTT.

V is TRBV4-1 and J is TRBJ1-5; D gene ambiguous. This CDR3 region has 15 residues. Trimming pared 0 bases from V and 9 bases from J, leaving 15 bases between. Germline V gene sequence: CDR1 MGHRA, CDR2 YSYEKL. For the CDR3, the DNA is TGCGCCAGCAGCCAAGAAAGTAAAGGTGTTTGGCCCCAGCATTTT. Its protein product is CASSQESKGVWPQHF.

Judged by abundance, this clone is large. V usage is TRBV10-3 and J usage is TRBJ2-1, with 8 bases identical to TRBD2. The CDR3 sequence is 15 residues long. V was pared by 3 bases and J by 2 bases, with 3 bases of the junction left unmatched. Germline V gene lookup returns CDR1 ENHRY and CDR2 SYGVKD. CDR3: CAISDPGLAYNEQFF. DNA for the CDR3: TGTGCCATCAGTGATCCGGGACTAGCCTACAATGAGCAGTTCTTC.

The rearrangement joins TRBV19 to TRBJ1-5; tentatively, D is TRBD1 (5 bases). V lost 3 bases and J 3 bases, leaving 24 bases between the germline ends. Germline CDR1 and CDR2: LNHDA and SQIVND (reference sequence). This CDR3 is 19 amino acids long. For the CDR3, the DNA is TGTGCCAGTAGTATCGGTACCGGGACGGATAGCCCTTACAATCAGCCCCAGCATTTT. Amino acid sequence: CASSIGTGTDSPYNQPQHF.